Below, 22 T cell receptor beta chains from the same sample are listed, as sequenced in a study of shared clonotypes between healthy human individuals. Sequenced by immunoSEQ multiplex PCR; TCRdb stores in-frame clones only, minus some. The top ten hold about 1.5% of the sample, which has 850,000 to 1,200,000 clones, under 80% seen once. Sequencing was carried out using memory CD4+ T cells sorted from blood. Sample subset: CD45RA-negative fraction. The receptors derive from a man younger than 35 in good health.

J is TRBJ2-5 and V is TRBV4-2; 11 bases are a match to TRBD2. CDR3 length: 18 residues. The germline gives CDR1 LGHNA, CDR2 YNFKEQ. J was trimmed by 7 bases and V by 0 bases; bases with no gene match: 13. The CDR3 here is CASSQDPGLAGIMGTQYF. The CDR3 nucleotides are TGTGCCAGCAGCCAAGATCCAGGACTAGCGGGCATAATGGGGACCCAGTACTTC.

This chain connects TRBV13 to TRBJ1-1; 10 nucleotides agree with TRBD1. Germline V gene data show CDR1 as PRHDT and CDR2 as FYEKMQ (reference sequence). The CDR3 loop spans 15 amino acids. Germline trimming cut 4 bases from V and 1 base from J; bases unmatched to any gene: 3. The chain's CDR3 is CASSWRQGANTEAFF. CDR3 bases: TGTGCCAGCAGCTGGAGACAGGGGGCGAACACTGAAGCTTTCTTT.

The gene calls are TRBV5-1 and TRBJ2-5; tentative D call: TRBD1 (6 bases). The germline V gene has CDR1 SGHRS and CDR2 YFSETQ. The CDR3 loop spans 14 amino acids. Trimming pared 8 bases from V and 4 bases from J, leaving 18 bases between. The DNA of the CDR3 is TGCGCCAGTTTCCTCAGGGGACAAGGAGAGACCCAGTACTTC. This gives the protein CASFLRGQGETQYF.

This chain links TRBV6-5 with TRBJ1-1; 7 bases are a match to TRBD1. V lost 0 bases to trimming and J lost 11 bases; unmatched junction nucleotides: 12. The CDR3 length is 15 residues. Germline V CDR1 and CDR2: MNHEY, SVGAGI. Here the CDR3 reads CASSYSRTGILAAFF. DNA for the CDR3: TGTGCCAGCAGTTACTCTAGGACAGGCATCTTAGCGGCTTTCTTT.

This chain connects TRBV5-1 to TRBJ2-1, with D perhaps matching TRBD2 (6 bases). Germline lookup yields CDR1 SGHRS and CDR2 YFSETQ. V was trimmed by 7 bases and J by 5 bases, leaving 13 bases between them. CDR3 length equals 13 residues. For the CDR3, the DNA is TGCGCCAGCGGAGGGCAGGTTAACAATGAGCAGTTCTTC. Amino acid sequence: CASGGQVNNEQFF.

This chain links TRBV2 with TRBJ2-1; 8 bases are shared with TRBD2. The ends lost 4 bases at V and 4 bases at J; junction bases unmatched: 0. CDR3 size: 13 residues. The germline V gene encodes CDR1 SNHLY and CDR2 FYNNEI. CDR3 coding DNA: TGTGCCAGCAGTGGACTAGCGTACAATGAGCAGTTCTTC. It translates to CASSGLAYNEQFF. Filled out from reference TRBV2 and TRBJ2-1, the complete variable domain reads EPEVTQTPSHQVTQMGQEVILRCVPISNHLYFYWYRQILGQKVEFLVSFYNNEISEKSEIFDDQFSVERPDGSNFTLKIRSTKLEDSAMYFCASSGLAYNEQFFGPGTRLTVL.

The chain is built from TRBV19 and TRBJ2-2; 10 bases are a match to TRBD1. CDR1 and CDR2 (germline): LNHDA, SQIVND (reference sequence). The CDR3 totals 18 residues. Germline trimming cut 0 bases from V and 5 bases from J; bases unmatched to any gene: 9. The CDR3 here is CASSIDTRQGARTGELFF. CDR3 DNA sequence: TGTGCCAGTAGTATAGATACCAGACAGGGGGCAAGGACCGGGGAGCTGTTTTTT.

The rearrangement joins TRBV6-6 to TRBJ2-7; no reliable D call. Germline V gene lookup returns CDR1 MNHNY and CDR2 SVGAGI (reference sequence). V dropped 2 bases and J dropped 5 bases, with 4 bases sitting between them. The CDR3 runs 11 residues. In DNA, the CDR3 is TGTGCCAGCAGTTACAACAACGAGCAGTACTTC. The encoded protein is CASSYNNEQYF.

This clone was found a few times. J is TRBJ2-7 and V is TRBV4-2; 10 bases are shared with TRBD1. Germline values: CDR1 LGHNA, CDR2 YNFKEQ. The trim removed 4 bases at V and 5 bases at J, leaving 11 bases unmatched. The CDR3 is 16 amino acids. The CDR3 is CASSRNPGQGKHEQYF. CDR3 nucleotides: TGTGCCAGCAGCCGTAATCCGGGACAGGGGAAGCACGAGCAGTACTTC.

This clone was counted between two and nine times. The chain couples TRBV6-1 to TRBJ1-2; D ambiguous. With 0 bases removed from V and 4 bases from J, the gap between germline ends came to 9 bases. This CDR3 is 14 amino acids long. Germline CDR1 reads MNHNS; CDR2 reads SASEGT. CDR3 protein: CASSEAAQIYGYTF. The CDR3 DNA follows: TGTGCCAGCAGTGAAGCGGCACAGATCTATGGCTACACCTTC.

This chain connects TRBV6-1 to TRBJ2-1, with 7 positions matching TRBD1. The CDR3 loop spans 16 amino acids. The V and J ends lost 3 bases and 0 bases, in that order; junction bases with no gene match: 5. In germline, CDR1 is MNHNS, CDR2 SASEGT. The CDR3 spells CASSEDRWSSYNEQFF. DNA for the CDR3: TGTGCCAGCAGTGAGGACAGGTGGAGCTCCTACAATGAGCAGTTCTTC.

The chain combines TRBV7-8 with TRBJ1-4, with 10 positions matching TRBD1. The length of the CDR3 is 16 residues. The germline V gene encodes CDR1 SGHVS and CDR2 FQNEAQ. The V segment lost 4 bases and the J segment 7 bases; nucleotides outside the gene matches: 9. The CDR3 DNA reads as TGTGCCAGCAGCTCGACAGGGGGCGGTTTGGGTGAAAAACTGTTTTTT. Translation gives CASSSTGGGLGEKLFF.

The genes are TRBV28 and TRBJ1-2; D possibly corresponds to TRBD1 (6 bases). The germline V gene encodes CDR1 MDHEN and CDR2 SYDVKM. V was trimmed by 10 bases and J by 7 bases, leaving 22 bases between them. This CDR3 contains 14 residues. CDR3 residues: CAIKTHGGAFGYTF. DNA of the CDR3: TGTGCCATAAAGACCCATGGGGGCGCGTTTGGCTACACCTTC.

This clone was seen a few times. The V and J genes are TRBV6-1 and TRBJ1-5; no reliable D call. Germline assignment: CDR1 MNHNS and CDR2 SASEGT. The CDR3 is 15 amino acids. V lost 4 bases and J lost 0, with 10 bases in between. This chain's CDR3 is CASSVGVFSNQPQHF. For the CDR3, the DNA is TGTGCCAGCAGTGTAGGAGTATTTAGCAATCAGCCCCAGCATTTT.

CDR3 amino acids: CASSPSLGGAGEQYF. DNA for the CDR3: TGTGCCAGCAGCCCCTCCCTCGGGGGGGCGGGGGAGCAGTACTTC. V is TRBV7-2 and J is TRBJ2-7; 8 bases are a match to TRBD2. Germline assignment: CDR1 SGHTA and CDR2 FQGNSA. The CDR3 covers 15 residues. The junction had 13 bases not matched to a gene; V was cut back by 5 bases and J by 7 bases.

This clone was counted between two and nine times. This chain connects TRBV28 to TRBJ1-2, with D possibly matching TRBD1 (6 bases). Per germline, CDR1 MDHEN and CDR2 SYDVKM. The CDR3 consists of 12 residues. V dropped 6 bases and J dropped 5 bases, with 10 bases sitting between them. The CDR3 spells CASRRTAYGYTF. In DNA form, the CDR3 reads TGTGCCAGCAGAAGGACAGCTTATGGCTACACCTTC.

V usage is TRBV28 and J usage is TRBJ1-2; D is ambiguous. Per germline, CDR1 MDHEN and CDR2 SYDVKM. V was clipped by 6 bases and J by 8 bases, with 22 bases between them. This CDR3 is 15 amino acids long. The CDR3 sequence: CASRRMDRRDGGYTF. The CDR3 coding sequence is TGTGCCAGCAGACGTATGGACCGGAGGGATGGAGGCTACACCTTC.

This clone was seen only a few times. The V and J genes are TRBV6-1 and TRBJ2-7, with D possibly called TRBD1 or TRBD2 (5 bases each). This CDR3 comprises 13 residues. Germline loops: CDR1 MNHNS, CDR2 SASEGT. Trimming left V 6 bases short and J 6 bases short, with 15 bases between. The CDR3 DNA reads TGTGCCAGCAGGTCCCCCTGGGGGTCCGAGCAGTACTTC. Protein product: CASRSPWGSEQYF.

The chain employs TRBV6-5 and TRBJ1-1; no clear D. The germline CDR1 and CDR2 sequences are MNHEY and SVGAGI. V was trimmed by 6 bases and J by 2 bases, leaving 10 bases between them. The CDR3 length is 13 residues. CDR3 DNA sequence: TGTGCCAGCAGCCCCAGACAAAACACTGAAGCTTTCTTT. Translated, it gives CASSPRQNTEAFF.

V gene TRBV5-1 combines with J gene TRBJ2-7, with 10 bases lining up with TRBD1. Unmatched junction bases numbered 5, after V lost 0 bases and J lost 5 bases. The CDR3 is 15 residues long. Looked up from germline, CDR1 is SGHRS and CDR2 is YFSETQ. CDR3 bases: TGCGCCAGCAGCTTGGTTGGGACAGGGGTGGACGAGCAGTACTTC. This codes for CASSLVGTGVDEQYF. Supplemented by reference TRBV5-1 and TRBJ2-7, the full variable domain reads KAGVTQTPRYLIKTRGQQVTLSCSPISGHRSVSWYQQTPGQGLQFLFEYFSETQRNKGNFPGRFSGRQFSNSRSEMNVSTLELGDSALYLCASSLVGTGVDEQYFGPGTRLTVT.

A few counts support this clone. Other nucleotide sequences in the sample specify the same CDR3. This chain joins TRBV5-1 and TRBJ1-2; 7 bases match TRBD1. V dropped 2 bases and J dropped 4; count of bases not matched to a gene: 8. The CDR3 covers 15 residues. CDR1 and CDR2 (germline): SGHRS, YFSETQ. The CDR3 nucleotides are TGCGCCAGCAGCTTATCCACAGGGGAAAGCTATGGCTACACCTTC. This gives the protein CASSLSTGESYGYTF.

The chain couples TRBV28 to TRBJ2-5; 15 bases align to TRBD2. The CDR3 loop spans 16 amino acids. V gave up 7 bases and J gave up 5 bases; unmatched junction bases: 8. CDR1 MDHEN and CDR2 SYDVKM come from the germline V gene. In DNA form, the CDR3 reads TGTGCCAGCACCCCTGGGACTAGCGGGGGGTATGAGACCCAGTACTTC. It is translated as CASTPGTSGGYETQYF.